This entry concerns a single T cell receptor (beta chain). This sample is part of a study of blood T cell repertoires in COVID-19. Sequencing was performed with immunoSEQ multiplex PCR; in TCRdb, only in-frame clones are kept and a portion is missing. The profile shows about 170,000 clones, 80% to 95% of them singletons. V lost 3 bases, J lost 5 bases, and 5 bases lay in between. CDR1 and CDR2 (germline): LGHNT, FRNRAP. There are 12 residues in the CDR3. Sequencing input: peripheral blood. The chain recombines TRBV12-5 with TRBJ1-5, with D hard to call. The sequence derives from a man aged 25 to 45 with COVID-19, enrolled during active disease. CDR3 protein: CASGFSDQPQHF. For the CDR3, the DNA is TGTGCTAGTGGTTTCAGTGATCAGCCCCAGCATTTT.